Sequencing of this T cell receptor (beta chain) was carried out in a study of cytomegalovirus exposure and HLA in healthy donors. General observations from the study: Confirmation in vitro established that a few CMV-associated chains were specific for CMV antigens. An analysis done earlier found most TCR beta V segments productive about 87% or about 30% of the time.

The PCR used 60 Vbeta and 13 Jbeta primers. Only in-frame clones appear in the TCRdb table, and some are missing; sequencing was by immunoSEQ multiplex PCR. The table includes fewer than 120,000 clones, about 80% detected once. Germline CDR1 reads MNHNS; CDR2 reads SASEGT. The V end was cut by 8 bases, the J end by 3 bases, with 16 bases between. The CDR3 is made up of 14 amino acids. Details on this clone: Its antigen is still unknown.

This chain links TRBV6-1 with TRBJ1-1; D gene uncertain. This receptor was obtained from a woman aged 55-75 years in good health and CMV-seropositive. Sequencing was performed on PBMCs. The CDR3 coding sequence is TGTGCCAGCGGCACCCTCATCGGGGACACTGAAGCTTTCTTT. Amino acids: CASGTLIGDTEAFF.